This is a list of T cell receptor beta chains from one sample in a study of regulatory T cells in long-lasting Graves disease. A single record per CDR3 protein comes from TCRdb applying MiXCR to the multiplex PCR reads. Of approximately 490,000 distinct CDR3 sequences detected, 15% to 20% appear once; the ten largest clones hold 12%. This sample also belongs to another study, concerning T cells in Graves' hyperthyroidism and ophthalmopathy.

This specimen was peripheral blood mononuclear cells (PBMCs), taken at new diagnosis, from a patient treated with antithyroid drugs. Source of these receptors: a man aged 40-49 years with Graves disease. The CDR3 runs from the conserved cysteine through the conserved F or W. A D gene is named only where the DNA matches it firmly. The size field is filled for only some rows; it gives once, few, many or a size class.

TRBD2	-	TRBV5-1	TRBJ2-4	TGCGCCAGCAGCTTGGTTCTGGCTAGCGGGAGTGGGGTCAAAAACATTCAGTACTTC	CASSLVLASGSGVKNIQYF
-	many	TRBV11-3	TRBJ1-1	TGTGCCAGCAGCTTACAAGGGGGGCGGAACACTGAAGCTTTCTTT	CASSLQGGRNTEAFF
-	many	TRBV11-2	TRBJ2-5	TGTGCCAGCAGCTTACCGGGGCTAAAGACCCAGTACTTC	CASSLPGLKTQYF
-	many	TRBV2	TRBJ1-5	TGTGCCAGCAAGGCGGGGGGCATAGGCAATCAGCCCCAGCATTTT	CASKAGGIGNQPQHF
TRBD1	few	TRBV20-1	TRBJ1-5	TGCAGTGCTAGGGGGACAGGGGTTCCGTATAGCAATCAGCCCCAGCATTTT	CSARGTGVPYSNQPQHF
TRBD2	few	TRBV6-1	TRBJ2-1	TGTGCCAGCAGGGGACTAGCGGCCTCCTACAATGAGCAGTTCTTC	CASRGLAASYNEQFF
-	-	TRBV27	TRBJ2-6	TGTGCCACCCCCGTCTCGGGGGCCAACGTCCTGACTTTC	CATPVSGANVLTF
-	many	TRBV11-2	TRBJ2-1	TGTGCCAGCGGGGCGGGAACTTACAATGAGCAGTTCTTC	CASGAGTYNEQFF
-	many	TRBV2	TRBJ2-1	TGTGCCAGGGGACTTACGAATGAGCAGTTCTTC	CARGLTNEQFF
-	few	TRBV6-1	TRBJ2-2	TGTGCCACCACAAGGAGGGTCCAGGCGTCCGGGGAGCTGTTTTTT	CATTRRVQASGELFF